One and the same sample provided the 14 T cell receptor beta chains below, sequenced in a study of T cell clusters in autoimmune cytopenias. Each sample's input was around 270 ng genomic DNA, 38,000 or so genome equivalents. Multiplex touch-down PCR amplified TRB using TRB-A and TRB-B pools in one tube. TCRdb reprocessed the multiplex PCR reads and reports one entry per CDR3 protein, with no DNA. The sample table includes thousands of distinct CDR3 sequences. The specimen was peripheral blood. The receptors here all came from a human donor with an autoimmune cytopenia or autoimmune hepatitis (not recorded which).

This chain connects TRBV7-6 to TRBJ1-1; no DNA is available, so the TRBD1 call from TCRdb remains unchecked. Germline values: CDR1 SGHVS, CDR2 FNYEAQ. CDR3 length: 14 residues. CDR3 protein: CASSPGTSNTEAFF. Looking up the rest from reference TRBV7-6 and TRBJ1-1 gives the full variable domain: GAGVSQSPRYKVTKRGQDVALRCDPISGHVSLYWYRQALGQGPEFLTYFNYEAQQDKSGLPNDRFSAERPEGSISTLTIQRTEQRDSAMYRCASSPGTSNTEAFFGQGTRLTVV.

Considering frequency, this clonotype is medium-sized. This chain uses TRBV5-6 with TRBJ2-1; checking the TCRdb D call of TRBD1 is not possible without DNA. Germline V gives CDR1 SGHDT, CDR2 YYEEEE. This CDR3 has 17 residues. The CDR3 reads CASSSDRGHVAYNEQFF.

This clonotype registers medium-sized by frequency. This chain uses TRBV27 with TRBJ2-3; TCRdb lists TRBD1, though no DNA is available to test this call. The CDR3 spans 14 residues. Germline lookup yields CDR1 MNHEY and CDR2 SMNVEV (reference sequence). CDR3 loop: CASSRGRLTDTQYF.

This clonotype is deemed medium-sized by its frequency. The CDR3 is CASSSSDRGGNQPQHF. The chain employs TRBV6-5 and TRBJ1-5; checking the TCRdb D call of TRBD1 is not possible without DNA. The CDR3 is 16 residues long. Per the germline V gene, CDR1 is MNHEY and CDR2 is SVGAGI.

Measured by frequency, this clonotype is medium-sized (0.01 to 0.1%). The chain is built from TRBV27 and TRBJ2-3; TCRdb proposes TRBD1, but this gene call is untestable without DNA. In germline, CDR1 is MNHEY, CDR2 SMNVEV (reference sequence). The CDR3 runs to 16 residues. The CDR3 spells CASSFPPGQGADTQYF.

By frequency, this clonotype registers medium-sized. The rearrangement links TRBV19 to TRBJ2-3; TCRdb proposes TRBD1, but this gene call is untestable without DNA. Germline values: CDR1 LNHDA, CDR2 SQIVND (reference sequence). This CDR3 has 13 amino acids. The CDR3 loop reads CASSNRVGDTQYF.

Its frequency marks this clonotype as medium-sized. The chain uses TRBV18 and TRBJ1-5; TCRdb's assignment of TRBD1 cannot be checked, as there is no DNA. CDR3 size: 17 residues. Germline assignment: CDR1 KGHSH and CDR2 LQKENI. The CDR3 loop is CASSPRTASYSNQPQHF. The full variable domain, completed using reference TRBV18 and TRBJ1-5, is NAGVMQNPRHLVRRRGQEARLRCSPMKGHSHVYWYRQLPEEGLKFMVYLQKENIIDESGMPKERFSAEFPKEGPSILRIQQVVRGDSAAYFCASSPRTASYSNQPQHFGDGTRLSIL.

In terms of frequency, this clonotype is medium-sized. CDR3 in amino acids: CASSFTVAETQYF. The rearrangement joins TRBV5-1 to TRBJ2-5. This CDR3 spans 13 amino acids. Germline-derived CDR1 and CDR2 are SGHRS and YFSETQ.

By frequency, this clonotype is medium-sized. This chain joins TRBV19 and TRBJ1-5. CDR3 size: 13 residues. Germline V lookup: CDR1 LNHDA, CDR2 SQIVND (reference sequence). CDR3 amino acids: CASSIDRSAPQHF.

The V gene is TRBV6-5, the J gene TRBJ1-1; TCRdb gives TRBD1 as the D gene, but with no DNA this cannot be confirmed. The CDR3 extends over 14 amino acids. Germline values: CDR1 MNHEY, CDR2 SVGAGI. This CDR3 is CASRLDRGNTEAFF.

This clonotype ranks as medium-sized in terms of frequency. The gene calls are TRBV27 and TRBJ1-5. This CDR3 contains 13 residues. Germline V gene sequence: CDR1 MNHEY, CDR2 SMNVEV (reference sequence). The chain's CDR3 is CASSLSVNQPQHF.

This clonotype ranks as medium-sized in terms of frequency. The chain combines TRBV6-5 with TRBJ2-7; TCRdb outputs TRBD1, but without DNA this stays unchecked. The CDR3 sequence is 14 residues long. The germline V gene has CDR1 MNHEY and CDR2 SVGAGI. This chain's CDR3 is CASSYAGGPREQYF.

Its frequency marks this clonotype as medium-sized. The chain employs TRBV5-4 and TRBJ2-2; TCRdb designates TRBD1, a call that cannot be tested without DNA. The CDR3 sequence is 13 residues long. CDR1 and CDR2 (germline): SGHNT, YYREEE (reference sequence). CDR3 residues: CATVQGVAGELFF.

The chain uses TRBV4-2 and TRBJ1-1; the TCRdb call, TRBD1, lacks DNA for checking. This CDR3 region has 14 residues. CDR1 and CDR2 (germline): LGHNA, YNFKEQ. The CDR3 spells CASSQVTGGLEAFF.